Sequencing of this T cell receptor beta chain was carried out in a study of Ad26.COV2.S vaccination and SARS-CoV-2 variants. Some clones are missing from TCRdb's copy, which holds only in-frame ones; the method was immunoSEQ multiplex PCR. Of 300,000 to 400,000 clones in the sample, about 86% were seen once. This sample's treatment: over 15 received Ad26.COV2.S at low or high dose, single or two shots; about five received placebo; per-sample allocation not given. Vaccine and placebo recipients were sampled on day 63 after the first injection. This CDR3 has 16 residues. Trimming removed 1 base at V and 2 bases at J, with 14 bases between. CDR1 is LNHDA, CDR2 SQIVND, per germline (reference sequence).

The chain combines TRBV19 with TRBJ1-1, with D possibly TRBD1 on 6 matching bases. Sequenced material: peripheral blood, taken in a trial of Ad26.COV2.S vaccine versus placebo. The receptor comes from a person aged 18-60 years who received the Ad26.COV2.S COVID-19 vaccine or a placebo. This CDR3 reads CASSIGSGHRNTEAFF. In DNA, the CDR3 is TGTGCCAGTAGTATAGGTTCGGGACACCGAAACACTGAAGCTTTCTTT.